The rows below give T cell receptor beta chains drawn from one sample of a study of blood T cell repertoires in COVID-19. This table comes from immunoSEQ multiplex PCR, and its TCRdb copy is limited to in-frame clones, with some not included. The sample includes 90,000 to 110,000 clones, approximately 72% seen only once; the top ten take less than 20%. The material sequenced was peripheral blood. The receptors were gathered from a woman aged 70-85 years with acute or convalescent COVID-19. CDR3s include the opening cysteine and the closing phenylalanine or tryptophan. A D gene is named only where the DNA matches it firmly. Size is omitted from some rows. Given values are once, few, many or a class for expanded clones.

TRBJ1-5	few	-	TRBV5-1	CASSFQGGGQPQHF	TGCGCCAGCAGCTTTCAGGGTGGAGGGCAGCCCCAGCATTTT
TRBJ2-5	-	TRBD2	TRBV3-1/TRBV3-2	CASSLTSGGWETQYF	TGTGCCAGCAGCCTTACTAGCGGGGGGTGGGAGACCCAGTACTTC
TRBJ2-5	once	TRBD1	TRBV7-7	CASSLLGTAKETQYF	TGTGCCAGCAGCTTATTGGGGACAGCCAAAGAGACCCAGTACTTC
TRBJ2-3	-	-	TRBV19	CASSRQENTDTQYF	TGTGCCAGTAGTCGACAGGAGAACACAGATACGCAGTATTTT
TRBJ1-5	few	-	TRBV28	CASSPSGANSNQPQHF	TGTGCCAGCAGTCCCTCAGGGGCAAATAGCAATCAGCCCCAGCATTTT
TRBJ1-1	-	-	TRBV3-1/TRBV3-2	CASSLEPGHANTEAFF	TGTGCCAGCAGCTTAGAACCGGGACACGCGAACACTGAAGCTTTCTTT
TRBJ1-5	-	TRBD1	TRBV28	CASQGDSNQPQHF	TGTGCCAGCCAGGGGGATAGCAATCAGCCCCAGCATTTT
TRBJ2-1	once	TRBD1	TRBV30	CAAEGAQPKQFF	TGTGCCGCTGAGGGGGCACAACCTAAGCAGTTCTTC
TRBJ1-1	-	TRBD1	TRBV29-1	CSATQGLGTEAFF	TGCAGCGCAACACAGGGGTTAGGGACTGAAGCTTTCTTT
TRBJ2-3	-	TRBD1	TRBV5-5	CASSPDRGRATDTQYF	TGTGCCAGCAGCCCTGACAGGGGGCGGGCCACAGATACGCAGTATTTT
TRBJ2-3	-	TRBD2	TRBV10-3	CAISQTSGGGDTQYF	TGTGCCATCAGTCAGACTAGCGGGGGGGGAGATACGCAGTATTTT
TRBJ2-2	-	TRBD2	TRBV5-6	CASSQRGGISGELFF	TGTGCCAGCAGCCAACGCGGGGGTATCTCCGGGGAGCTGTTTTTT
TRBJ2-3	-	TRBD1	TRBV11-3	CASSRGPTDTQYF	TGTGCCAGCAGCAGGGGGCCCACAGATACGCAGTATTTT
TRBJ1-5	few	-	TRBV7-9	CASSPPGVNQPQHF	TGTGCCAGCAGCCCCCCCGGGGTTAATCAGCCCCAGCATTTT
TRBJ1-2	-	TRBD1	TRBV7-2	CASSVTGGLEGYTF	TGTGCCAGCAGTGTGACAGGGGGATTGGAAGGCTACACCTTC
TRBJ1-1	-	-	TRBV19	CASNRGNTEAFF	TGTGCCAGTAACCGGGGGAACACTGAAGCTTTCTTT
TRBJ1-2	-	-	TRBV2	CASSERGLNGYTF	TGTGCCAGCAGTGAACGCGGATTGAATGGCTACACCTTC
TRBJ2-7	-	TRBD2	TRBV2	CASTPLAGGFSYEQYF	TGTGCCAGCACCCCACTAGCGGGGGGCTTCTCCTACGAGCAGTACTTC
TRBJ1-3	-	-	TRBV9	CASSGGGRNTIYF	TGTGCCAGCAGCGGAGGGGGTAGAAACACCATATATTTT
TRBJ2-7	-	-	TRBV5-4	CASSLVGRPIYEQYF	TGTGCCAGCAGCTTGGTTGGCAGGCCGATCTACGAGCAGTACTTC
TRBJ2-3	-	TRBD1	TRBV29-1	CSVGGGTGRTDTQYF	TGCAGCGTTGGGGGGGGGACAGGGCGCACAGATACGCAGTATTTT
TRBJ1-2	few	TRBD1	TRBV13	CASSNGTGAYTF	TGTGCCAGCAGCAACGGGACAGGGGCCTACACCTTC
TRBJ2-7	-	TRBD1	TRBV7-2	CASSLGQGANEQYF	TGTGCCAGCAGCTTAGGCCAGGGGGCGAACGAGCAGTACTTC
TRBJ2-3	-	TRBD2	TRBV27	CASRRLAGGSDTQYF	TGTGCCAGCAGACGACTAGCGGGGGGTTCAGATACGCAGTATTTT
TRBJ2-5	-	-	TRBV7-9	CASHKGGRGETQYF	TGTGCCAGCCATAAGGGGGGGAGAGGAGAGACCCAGTACTTC
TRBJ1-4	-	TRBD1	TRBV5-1	CASSEGQAGEKLFF	TGCGCCAGCAGCGAAGGACAGGCGGGTGAAAAACTGTTTTTT
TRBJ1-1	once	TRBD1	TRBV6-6	CASSRGQGARTEAFF	TGTGCCAGCAGTAGGGGACAGGGGGCGCGGACTGAAGCTTTCTTT
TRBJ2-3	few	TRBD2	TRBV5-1	CASSLLAGQDTQYF	TGCGCCAGCAGCTTGCTAGCGGGGCAGGATACGCAGTATTTT
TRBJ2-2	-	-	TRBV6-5	CASKEGRNTGELFF	TGTGCCAGCAAGGAGGGTAGGAACACCGGGGAGCTGTTTTTT
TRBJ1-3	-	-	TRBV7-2	CASSFGGPGGGNTIYF	TGTGCCAGCAGCTTTGGGGGACCGGGGGGTGGAAACACCATATATTTT
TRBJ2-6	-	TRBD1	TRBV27	CASSPNYRGAGANVLTF	TGTGCCAGCAGTCCAAATTACAGGGGGGCTGGGGCCAACGTCCTGACTTTC